The subject of this entry is one TCR beta chain. The data were produced by immunoSEQ multiplex PCR, yet TCRdb's version contains in-frame clones alone and is incomplete. Among approximately 170,000 clones listed, under 90% were seen once. This entry belongs to a study of blood T cell repertoires in COVID-19. Study in general: Researchers got acute and convalescent COVID-19 samples from the United States, Italy and Spain. PBMCs, B-cell-depleted T cells, or T cells were the source of the cDNA or gDNA that made up the material.

Cohorts were determined from participant-reported clinical history. Recovered status applied to Cohort 3 donors who had two consecutive negative PCRs. It also applied to those with clearance or with symptom resolution. V was clipped by 2 bases and J by 4 bases, with 8 bases between them. This CDR3 is 13 amino acids long. Germline CDR1 reads MDHEN; CDR2 reads SYDVKM. Sequenced: PBMCs or T cells enriched from blood (not recorded which). The clonotype was recovered from a woman between 50 and 59 years old who had recovered from COVID-19. This rearrangement joins TRBV28 to TRBJ1-2, with D possibly matching TRBD1 (6 bases). The CDR3 sequence: CASSLRTVYGYTF. CDR3 nucleotide sequence: TGTGCCAGCAGTTTAAGGACAGTCTATGGCTACACCTTC.